Shown below are 23 T cell receptor beta chains from a single sample sequenced in a study of blood T cell repertoires in COVID-19 (dated by TCRdb to 2018 to 2021). The library relied on the immunoSEQ multiplex PCR assay. TCRdb took over this immuneACCESS table, retaining in-frame rearrangements with V and J assigned. Such tables are incomplete; in checked studies, under half of the missing clones stem from an unresolved V gene, and the remainder is unexplained. The sample has about 210,000 clones on record, around 92% of them singletons. Of the sample, under 1.5% falls within the top ten clones. The sample comprised peripheral blood. The source of these receptors is a man under 40 with acute or convalescent COVID-19.

The genes are TRBV7-8 and TRBJ1-1; D is possibly TRBD1 (5 bases). The CDR3 runs to 13 residues. Trimming stripped 0 bases from V and 3 bases from J, with 5 bases between. Germline CDR1 reads SGHVS; CDR2 reads FQNEAQ. The chain's CDR3 is CASSLAGHTEAFF. The DNA for the CDR3 is TGTGCCAGCAGCTTAGCGGGGCACACTGAAGCTTTCTTT. Full variable domain (remainder filled in from reference TRBV7-8 and TRBJ1-1): GAGVSQSPRYKVAKRGQDVALRCDPISGHVSLFWYQQALGQGPEFLTYFQNEAQLDKSGLPSDRFFAERPEGSVSTLKIQRTQQEDSAVYLCASSLAGHTEAFFGQGTRLTVV.

The chain recombines TRBV28 with TRBJ2-6, with 7 bases matching TRBD1. V lost 7 bases to trimming and J lost 3 bases; unmatched junction nucleotides: 6. Germline V gene sequence: CDR1 MDHEN, CDR2 SYDVKM. The CDR3 consists of 15 residues. The CDR3 region is CASTRQGGGANVLTF. The DNA of the CDR3 is TGTGCCAGCACGAGACAGGGTGGTGGGGCCAACGTCCTGACTTTC.

The chain couples TRBV10-3 to TRBJ2-5, with a tentative D call TRBD1 (5 bases). Germline-derived CDR1 and CDR2 are ENHRY and SYGVKD. Trimming took off 0 bases at V and 1 base at J, with 9 bases between the two ends. The CDR3 covers 15 residues. The CDR3 loop reads CAISESDSSQETQYF. In nucleotides, the CDR3 is TGTGCCATCAGTGAGTCTGACAGTTCCCAAGAGACCCAGTACTTC.

The rearrangement joins TRBV11-3 to TRBJ2-1; 13 positions agree with TRBD2. This CDR3 is 15 amino acids long. Germline V CDR1 and CDR2: SGHNT, YENEEA. Trimming removed 6 bases from V and 6 bases from J; junction bases left unmatched: 5. The CDR3 DNA reads as TGTGCCAGCAGAAGGGGACTAGCGGGGTTCAATGAGCAGTTCTTC. As protein: CASRRGLAGFNEQFF.

The chain is built from TRBV19 and TRBJ1-1; D gene uncertain. The CDR3 contains 13 residues. Germline V CDR1 and CDR2: LNHDA, SQIVND (reference sequence). V lost 6 bases and J lost 1, with 9 bases in between. The CDR3 sequence: CASRPNKNTEAFF. CDR3 DNA sequence: TGTGCCAGTAGGCCTAATAAGAACACTGAAGCTTTCTTT.

This rearrangement joins TRBV2 to TRBJ2-2; tentatively, D is TRBD1 (5 bases). The CDR3 contains 15 residues. CDR1 is SNHLY, CDR2 FYNNEI, per germline. V lost 1 base to trimming and J lost 4 bases, with 10 bases between them. CDR3 protein: CASSEGTRGTGELFF. The CDR3 DNA is TGTGCCAGCAGTGAAGGGACAAGGGGCACCGGGGAGCTGTTTTTT.

The J gene is TRBJ2-5, the V gene TRBV5-1; 10 positions match TRBD2. V trimming: 1 base; J trimming: 5 bases; junction bases outside the gene matches: 8. Germline lookup yields CDR1 SGHRS and CDR2 YFSETQ. The CDR3 spans 16 residues. In nucleotides, the CDR3 is TGCGCCAGCAGCTTGTTAGCGGGGGGCCTTCCGGAGACCCAGTACTTC. This encodes CASSLLAGGLPETQYF.

The V and J genes are TRBV10-2 and TRBJ1-5; D is unclear. V shed 7 bases and J shed 3 bases, with 19 bases lying between them. Germline V lookup: CDR1 WSHSY, CDR2 SAAADI. The CDR3 sequence is 16 residues long. In DNA form, the CDR3 reads TGCGCCAGCATGTCGTCCGGGAACCATTTCAATCAGCCCCAGCATTTT. This translates into CASMSSGNHFNQPQHF.

The gene calls are TRBV2 and TRBJ1-2, with D perhaps matching TRBD1 (5 bases). V lost 0 bases and J 8 bases, leaving 13 bases between the germline ends. CDR1 SNHLY and CDR2 FYNNEI come from the germline V gene. The CDR3 totals 14 residues. Here the CDR3 reads CASSEAGRVGGYTF. The CDR3 coding sequence is TGTGCCAGCAGTGAAGCCGGCAGGGTCGGGGGCTACACCTTC.

The rearrangement joins TRBV4-1 to TRBJ2-5, with D possibly TRBD1 on 5 matching bases. CDR1 and CDR2 from the germline V gene are MGHRA and YSYEKL. This CDR3 spans 15 amino acids. With 0 bases removed from V and 5 bases from J, the gap between germline ends came to 13 bases. CDR3: CASSQETRDGETQYF. CDR3 in DNA: TGCGCCAGCAGCCAAGAAACCAGGGATGGGGAGACCCAGTACTTC.

This chain joins TRBV29-1 and TRBJ2-1; the D gene is possibly TRBD2 (6 bases). Germline CDR1 SQVTM, CDR2 ANQGSEA. The CDR3 is 12 residues long. Trimming stripped 8 bases from V and 8 bases from J, with 16 bases between. The CDR3 DNA follows: TGCAGCTCTCAGACGGGGGTGGATGAGCAGTTCTTC. Its protein is CSSQTGVDEQFF.

The gene calls are TRBV27 and TRBJ2-3; D remains ambiguous. This CDR3 is 14 amino acids long. V was cut by 6 bases and J by 3 bases, with 13 bases left in between. Germline V gives CDR1 MNHEY, CDR2 SMNVEV (reference sequence). CDR3 protein: CASSDRLKTDTQYF. CDR3 bases: TGTGCCAGCAGCGATAGACTGAAAACAGATACGCAGTATTTT.

This chain uses TRBV30 with TRBJ2-7, with a possible D match to TRBD2 (6 bases). The ends were cut back, 1 base at V and 0 bases at J, with 10 bases in the middle. The CDR3 is made up of 14 amino acids. Germline lookup yields CDR1 GTSNPN and CDR2 SVGIG (reference sequence). CDR3 residues: CAWSGLTSSYEQYF. In DNA, the CDR3 is TGTGCCTGGAGTGGGTTGACTAGCTCCTACGAGCAGTACTTC.

As to this clone: This specimen includes other DNA sequences encoding the same CDR3. The chain employs TRBV20-1 and TRBJ2-1; D is undetermined. V was trimmed by 3 bases and J by 0 bases, leaving 9 bases between them. The CDR3 runs 14 residues. The germline V gene encodes CDR1 DFQATT and CDR2 SNEGSKA (reference sequence). This CDR3 is CSASRGSSYNEQFF. CDR3 DNA: TGCAGTGCTAGTCGAGGAAGCTCCTACAATGAGCAGTTCTTC.

V and J are TRBV27 and TRBJ2-3; no definite D call. The CDR3 runs to 12 residues. The germline CDR1 and CDR2 sequences are MNHEY and SMNVEV (reference sequence). Trimming stripped 6 bases from V and 0 bases from J, with 4 bases between. The CDR3 region is CASRGSTDTQYF. The CDR3 region has the DNA TGTGCCAGCAGGGGCAGCACAGATACGCAGTATTTT.

The chain is built from TRBV3-1 (or the pseudogene TRBV3-2) and TRBJ2-6; 9 positions agree with TRBD2. The germline V gene encodes CDR1 LGHDT and CDR2 YNNKEL (reference sequence). This CDR3 comprises 20 residues. J was trimmed by 1 base and V by 1 base; bases with no gene match: 11. This chain's CDR3 is CASSQGIPGLASSGANVLTF. The DNA of the CDR3 is TGTGCCAGCAGCCAAGGGATTCCGGGACTAGCCTCGTCTGGGGCCAACGTCCTGACTTTC.

The V gene is TRBV19, the J gene TRBJ2-1; TRBD2 aligns across 7 bases. From germline, CDR1 is LNHDA and CDR2 SQIVND (reference sequence). This CDR3 has 16 amino acids. J gave up 6 bases and V 6 bases, and 14 bases lay outside the gene matches. The DNA for the CDR3 is TGTGCCAGTAGCCGCAACCCTAGCGGTTCTGCCAATGAGCAGTTCTTC. Its translation: CASSRNPSGSANEQFF.

This sequence joins TRBV9 and TRBJ2-1; 7 bases align to TRBD1. CDR1 and CDR2 from the germline V gene are SGDLS and YYNGEE. V trimming: 4 bases; J trimming: 9 bases; junction bases outside the gene matches: 10. This CDR3 has 14 amino acids. The CDR3, as DNA: TGTGCCAGCAGCCCGCGAACAGGGGTGGGTGAGCAGTTCTTC. This encodes CASSPRTGVGEQFF.

This chain uses TRBV18 with TRBJ2-5; 7 positions agree with TRBD1. CDR1 is KGHSH and CDR2 is LQKENI in the germline V gene. V gave up 2 bases and J gave up 2 bases; unmatched junction bases: 2. This CDR3 is 14 amino acids long. In DNA, the CDR3 is TGTGCCAGCTCACCATGGGACAGTCAAGAGACCCAGTACTTC. Its protein is CASSPWDSQETQYF.

V and J are TRBV6-4 and TRBJ2-3; D unclear. This CDR3 has 15 amino acids. Per the germline V gene, CDR1 is MRHNA and CDR2 is SNTAGT. V lost 0 bases, J lost 1 base, and 8 bases lay in between. The CDR3 protein is CASSDSIAGTDTQYF. In DNA form, the CDR3 reads TGTGCCAGCAGTGACTCGATCGCGGGCACAGATACGCAGTATTTT.

The V gene is TRBV4-1, the J gene TRBJ2-5, with 8 bases matching TRBD2. The CDR3 totals 17 residues. Per the germline V gene, CDR1 is MGHRA and CDR2 is YSYEKL. The V segment lost 0 bases and the J segment 5 bases; nucleotides outside the gene matches: 11. Here the CDR3 DNA reads TGCGCCAGCAGCCAAGAGGGATACGGGAGGGCCGGTGAGACCCAGTACTTC. Translating gives CASSQEGYGRAGETQYF.

V gene TRBV9 combines with J gene TRBJ2-5; 9 positions match TRBD1. This CDR3 has 15 residues. Germline V gene lookup returns CDR1 SGDLS and CDR2 YYNGEE. V lost 0 bases to trimming and J lost 4 bases; unmatched junction nucleotides: 4. CDR3 nucleotide sequence: TGTGCCAGCAGCGTAGCGGGACAGGGTTTAGAGACCCAGTACTTC. The encoded protein is CASSVAGQGLETQYF.

The chain carries TRBV4-2 and TRBJ1-2, with D uncertain. The CDR3 consists of 13 residues. Germline values: CDR1 LGHNA, CDR2 YNFKEQ. V shed 3 bases and J shed 4 bases, with 9 bases lying between them. CDR3 sequence: CASSHDKAYGYTF. In DNA, the CDR3 is TGTGCCAGCAGCCATGACAAGGCCTATGGCTACACCTTC.